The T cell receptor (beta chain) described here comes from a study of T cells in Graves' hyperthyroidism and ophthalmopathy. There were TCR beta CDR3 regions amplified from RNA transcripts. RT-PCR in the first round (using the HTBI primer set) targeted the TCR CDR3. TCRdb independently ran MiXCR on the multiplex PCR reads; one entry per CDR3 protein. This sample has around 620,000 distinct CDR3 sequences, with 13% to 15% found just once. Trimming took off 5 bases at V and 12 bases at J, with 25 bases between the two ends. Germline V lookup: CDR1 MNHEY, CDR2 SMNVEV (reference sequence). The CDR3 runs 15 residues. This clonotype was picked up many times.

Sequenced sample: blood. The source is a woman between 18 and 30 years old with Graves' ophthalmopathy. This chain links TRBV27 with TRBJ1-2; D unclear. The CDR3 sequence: CASSPSPRTAPEDTF. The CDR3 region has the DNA TGTGCCAGCAGTCCTTCACCCAGGACGGCCCCTGAAGACACCTTC.